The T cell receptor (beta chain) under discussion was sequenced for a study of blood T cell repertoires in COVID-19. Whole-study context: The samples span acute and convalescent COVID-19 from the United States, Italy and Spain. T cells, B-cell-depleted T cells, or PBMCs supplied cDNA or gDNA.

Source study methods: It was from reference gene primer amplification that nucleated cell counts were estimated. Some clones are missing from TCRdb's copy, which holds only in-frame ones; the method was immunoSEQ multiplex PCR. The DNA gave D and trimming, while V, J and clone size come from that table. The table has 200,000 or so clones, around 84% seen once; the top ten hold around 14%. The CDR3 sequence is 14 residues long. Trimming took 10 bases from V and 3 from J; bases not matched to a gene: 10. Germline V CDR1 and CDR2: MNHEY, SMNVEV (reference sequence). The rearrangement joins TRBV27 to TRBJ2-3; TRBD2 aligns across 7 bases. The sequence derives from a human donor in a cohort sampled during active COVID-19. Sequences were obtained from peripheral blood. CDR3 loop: CATGSRETTDTQYF. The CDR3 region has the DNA TGTGCCACCGGGTCGCGGGAGACAACAGATACGCAGTATTTT.